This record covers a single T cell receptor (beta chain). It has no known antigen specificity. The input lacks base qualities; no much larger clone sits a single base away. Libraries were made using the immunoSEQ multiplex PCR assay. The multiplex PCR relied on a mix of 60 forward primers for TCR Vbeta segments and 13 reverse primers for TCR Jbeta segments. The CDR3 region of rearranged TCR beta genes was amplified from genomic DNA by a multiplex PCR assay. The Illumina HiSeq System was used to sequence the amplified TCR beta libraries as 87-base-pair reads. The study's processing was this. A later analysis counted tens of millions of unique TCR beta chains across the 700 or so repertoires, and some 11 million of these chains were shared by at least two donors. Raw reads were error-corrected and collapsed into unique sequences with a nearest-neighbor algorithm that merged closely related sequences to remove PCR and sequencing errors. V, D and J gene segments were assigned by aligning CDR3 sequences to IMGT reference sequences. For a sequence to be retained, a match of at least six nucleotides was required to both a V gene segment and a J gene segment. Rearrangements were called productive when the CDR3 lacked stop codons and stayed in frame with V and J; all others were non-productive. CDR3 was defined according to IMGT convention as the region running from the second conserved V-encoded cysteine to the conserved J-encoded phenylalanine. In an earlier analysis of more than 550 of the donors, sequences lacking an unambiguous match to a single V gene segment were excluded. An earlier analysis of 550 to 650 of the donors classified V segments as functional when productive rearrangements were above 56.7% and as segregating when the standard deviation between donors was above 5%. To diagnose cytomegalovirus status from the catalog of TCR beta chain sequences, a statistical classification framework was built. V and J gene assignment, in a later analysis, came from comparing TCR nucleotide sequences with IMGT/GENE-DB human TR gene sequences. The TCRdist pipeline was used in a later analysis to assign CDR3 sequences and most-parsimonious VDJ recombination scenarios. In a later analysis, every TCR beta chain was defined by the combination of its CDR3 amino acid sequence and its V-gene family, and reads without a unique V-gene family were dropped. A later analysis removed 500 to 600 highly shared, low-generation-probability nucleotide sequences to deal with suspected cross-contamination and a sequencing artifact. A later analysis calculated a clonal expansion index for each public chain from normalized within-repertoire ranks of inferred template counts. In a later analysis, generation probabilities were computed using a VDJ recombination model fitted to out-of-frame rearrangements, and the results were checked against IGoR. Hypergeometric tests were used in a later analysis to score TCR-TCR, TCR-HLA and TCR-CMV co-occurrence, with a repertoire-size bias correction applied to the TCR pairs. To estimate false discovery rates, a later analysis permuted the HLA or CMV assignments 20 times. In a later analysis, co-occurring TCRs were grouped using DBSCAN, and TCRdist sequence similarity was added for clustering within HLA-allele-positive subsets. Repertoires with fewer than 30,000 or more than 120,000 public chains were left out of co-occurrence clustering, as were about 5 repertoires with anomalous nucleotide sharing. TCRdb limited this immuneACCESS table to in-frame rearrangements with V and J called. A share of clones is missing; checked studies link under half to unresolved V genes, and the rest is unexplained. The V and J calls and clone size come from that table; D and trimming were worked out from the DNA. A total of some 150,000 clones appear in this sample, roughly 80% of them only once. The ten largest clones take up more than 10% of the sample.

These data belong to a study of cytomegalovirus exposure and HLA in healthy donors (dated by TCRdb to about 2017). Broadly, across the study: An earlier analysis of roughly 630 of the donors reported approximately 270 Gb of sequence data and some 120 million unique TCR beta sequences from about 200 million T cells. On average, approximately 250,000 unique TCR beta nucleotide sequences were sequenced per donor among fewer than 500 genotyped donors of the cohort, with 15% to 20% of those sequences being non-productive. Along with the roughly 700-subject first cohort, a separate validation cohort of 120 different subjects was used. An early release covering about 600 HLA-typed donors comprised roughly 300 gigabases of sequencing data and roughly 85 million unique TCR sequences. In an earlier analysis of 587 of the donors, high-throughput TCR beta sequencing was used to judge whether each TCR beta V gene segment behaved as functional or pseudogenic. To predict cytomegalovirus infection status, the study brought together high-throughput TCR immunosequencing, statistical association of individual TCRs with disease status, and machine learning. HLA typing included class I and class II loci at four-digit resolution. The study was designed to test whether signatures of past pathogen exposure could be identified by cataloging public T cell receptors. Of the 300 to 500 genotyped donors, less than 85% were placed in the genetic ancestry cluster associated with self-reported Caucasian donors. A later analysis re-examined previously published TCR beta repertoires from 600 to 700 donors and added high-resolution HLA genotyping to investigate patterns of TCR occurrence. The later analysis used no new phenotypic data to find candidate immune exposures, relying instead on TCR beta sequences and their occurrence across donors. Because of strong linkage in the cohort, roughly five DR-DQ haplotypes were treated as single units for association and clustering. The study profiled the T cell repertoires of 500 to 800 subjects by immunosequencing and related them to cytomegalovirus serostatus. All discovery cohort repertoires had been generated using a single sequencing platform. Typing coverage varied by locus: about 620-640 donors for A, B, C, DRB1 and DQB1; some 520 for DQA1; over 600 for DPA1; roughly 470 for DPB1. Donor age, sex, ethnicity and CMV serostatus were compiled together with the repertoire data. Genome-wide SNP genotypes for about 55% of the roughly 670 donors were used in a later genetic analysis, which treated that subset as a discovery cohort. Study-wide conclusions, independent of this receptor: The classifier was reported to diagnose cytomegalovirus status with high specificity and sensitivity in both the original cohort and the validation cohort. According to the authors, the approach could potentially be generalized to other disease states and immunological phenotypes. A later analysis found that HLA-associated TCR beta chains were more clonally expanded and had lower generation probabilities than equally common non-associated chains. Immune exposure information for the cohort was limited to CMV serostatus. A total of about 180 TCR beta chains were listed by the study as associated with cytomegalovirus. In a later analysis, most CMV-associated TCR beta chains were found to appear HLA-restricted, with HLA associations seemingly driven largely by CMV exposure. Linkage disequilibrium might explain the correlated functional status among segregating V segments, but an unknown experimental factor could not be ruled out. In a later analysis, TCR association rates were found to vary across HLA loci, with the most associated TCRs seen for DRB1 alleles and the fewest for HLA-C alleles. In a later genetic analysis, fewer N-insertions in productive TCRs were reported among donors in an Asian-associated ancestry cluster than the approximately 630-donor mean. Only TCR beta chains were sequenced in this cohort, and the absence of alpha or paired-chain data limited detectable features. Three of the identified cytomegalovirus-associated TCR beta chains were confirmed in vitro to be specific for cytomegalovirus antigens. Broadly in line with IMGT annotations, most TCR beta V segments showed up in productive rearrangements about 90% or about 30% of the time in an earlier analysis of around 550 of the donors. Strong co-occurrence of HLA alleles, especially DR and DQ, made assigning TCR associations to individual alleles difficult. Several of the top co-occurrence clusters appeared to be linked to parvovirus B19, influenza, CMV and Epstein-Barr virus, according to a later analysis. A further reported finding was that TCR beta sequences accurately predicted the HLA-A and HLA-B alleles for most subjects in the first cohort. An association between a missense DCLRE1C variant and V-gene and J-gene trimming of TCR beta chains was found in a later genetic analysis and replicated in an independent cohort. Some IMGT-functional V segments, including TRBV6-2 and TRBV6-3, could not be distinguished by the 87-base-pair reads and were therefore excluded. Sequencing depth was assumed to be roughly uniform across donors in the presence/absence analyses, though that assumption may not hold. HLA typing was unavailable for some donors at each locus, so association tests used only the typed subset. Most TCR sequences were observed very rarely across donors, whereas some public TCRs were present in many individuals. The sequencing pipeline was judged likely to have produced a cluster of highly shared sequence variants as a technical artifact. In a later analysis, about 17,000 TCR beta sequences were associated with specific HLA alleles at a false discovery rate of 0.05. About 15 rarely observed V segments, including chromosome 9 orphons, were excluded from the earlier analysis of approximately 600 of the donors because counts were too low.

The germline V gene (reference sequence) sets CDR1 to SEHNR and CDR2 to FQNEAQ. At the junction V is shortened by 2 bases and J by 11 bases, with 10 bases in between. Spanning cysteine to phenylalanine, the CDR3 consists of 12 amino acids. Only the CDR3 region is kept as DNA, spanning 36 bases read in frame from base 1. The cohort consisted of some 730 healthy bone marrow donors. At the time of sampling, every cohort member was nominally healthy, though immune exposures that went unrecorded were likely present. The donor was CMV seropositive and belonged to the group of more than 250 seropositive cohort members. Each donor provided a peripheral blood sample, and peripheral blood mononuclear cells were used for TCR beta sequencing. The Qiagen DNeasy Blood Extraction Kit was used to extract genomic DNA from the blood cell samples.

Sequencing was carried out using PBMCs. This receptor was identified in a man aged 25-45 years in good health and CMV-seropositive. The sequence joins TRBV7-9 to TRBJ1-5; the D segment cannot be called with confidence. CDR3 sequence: CASSLNTEAQHF. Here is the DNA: TGTGCCAGCAGCTTAAATACCGAGGCCCAGCATTTT.